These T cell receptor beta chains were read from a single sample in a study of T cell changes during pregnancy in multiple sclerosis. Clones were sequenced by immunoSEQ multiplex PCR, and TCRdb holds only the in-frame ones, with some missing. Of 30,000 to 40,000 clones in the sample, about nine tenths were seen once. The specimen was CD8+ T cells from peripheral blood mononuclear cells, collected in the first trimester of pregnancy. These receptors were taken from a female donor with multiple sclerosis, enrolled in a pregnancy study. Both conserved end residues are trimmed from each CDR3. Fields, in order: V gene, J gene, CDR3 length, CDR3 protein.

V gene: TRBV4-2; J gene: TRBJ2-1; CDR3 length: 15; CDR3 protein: ASSQEASGSSYNEQF
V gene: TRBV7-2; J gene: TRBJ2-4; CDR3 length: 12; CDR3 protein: ASSSLTSSNIQY
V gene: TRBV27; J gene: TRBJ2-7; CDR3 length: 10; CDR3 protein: ACRQGLNEQY
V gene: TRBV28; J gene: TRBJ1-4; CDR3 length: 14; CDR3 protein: ASSWGVLGPNEKLF
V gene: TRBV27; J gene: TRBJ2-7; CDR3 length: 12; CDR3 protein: ATLSSPNSYEQY
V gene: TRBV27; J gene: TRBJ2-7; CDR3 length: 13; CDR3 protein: ASSVLAGGQDEQY
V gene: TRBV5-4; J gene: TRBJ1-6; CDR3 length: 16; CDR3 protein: ASFVGTGEESYNSPLH
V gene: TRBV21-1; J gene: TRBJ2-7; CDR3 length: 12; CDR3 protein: ASSKRQGDYEQY
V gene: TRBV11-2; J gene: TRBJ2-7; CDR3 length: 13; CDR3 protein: ASSTLAGGTYEQY
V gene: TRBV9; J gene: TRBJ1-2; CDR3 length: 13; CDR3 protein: ASSVTPEANYGYT
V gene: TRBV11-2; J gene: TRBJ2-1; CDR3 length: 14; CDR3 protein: ASSPGRGQGVYEQF
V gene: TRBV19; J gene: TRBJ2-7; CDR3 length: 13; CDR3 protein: ASTPRDREFYEQY
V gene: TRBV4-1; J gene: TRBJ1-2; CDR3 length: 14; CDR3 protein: ASSQGGRWPDYGYT
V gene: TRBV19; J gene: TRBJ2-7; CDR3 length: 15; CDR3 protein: ASSGESGTGNFYEQY
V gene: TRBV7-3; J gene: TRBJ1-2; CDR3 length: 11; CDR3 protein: ASSFPDSYGYT
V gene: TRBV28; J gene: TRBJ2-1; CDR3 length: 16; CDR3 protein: ASILGSASGSSYNEQF
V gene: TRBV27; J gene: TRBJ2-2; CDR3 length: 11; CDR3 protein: ASSLMGPGELF
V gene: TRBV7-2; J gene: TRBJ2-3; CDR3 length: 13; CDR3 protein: ASSLGLYLQDTQY
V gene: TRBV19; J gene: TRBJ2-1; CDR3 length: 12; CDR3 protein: ASSITGGVHEQF
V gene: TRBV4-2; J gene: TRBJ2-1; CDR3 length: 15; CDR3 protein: ASSQDRAGEAYNEQF
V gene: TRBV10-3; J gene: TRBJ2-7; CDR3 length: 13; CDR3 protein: AISEGLAGAYEQY
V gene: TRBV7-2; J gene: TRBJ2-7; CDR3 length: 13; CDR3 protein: ASSLLAGVVREQY
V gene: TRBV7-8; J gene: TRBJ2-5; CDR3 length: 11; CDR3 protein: ASSLDRQETQY
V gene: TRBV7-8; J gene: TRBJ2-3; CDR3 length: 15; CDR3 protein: ASSPRSSGAGSDTQY
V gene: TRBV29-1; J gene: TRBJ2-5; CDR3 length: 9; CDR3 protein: SGLEQETQY